Each of the 31 T cell receptor beta chains below was sequenced from the same sample in a study of T cell responses to AZD1222 COVID-19 vaccine. Generated by immunoSEQ multiplex PCR, the TCRdb table keeps only in-frame clones and is missing some. Among some 140,000 clones listed, approximately 92% were seen once. This specimen was peripheral blood, taken on day 0 of AZD1222 vaccination. Every receptor here comes from an adult in good health.

The chain couples TRBV3-1 (or the pseudogene TRBV3-2) to TRBJ1-4, with D possibly TRBD1 on 5 matching bases. V was pared by 4 bases and J by 3 bases, with 15 bases between. This CDR3 is built from 16 residues. Germline V gene sequence: CDR1 LGHDT, CDR2 YNNKEL (reference sequence). The CDR3 DNA reads TGTGCCAGCAGCCCCGGGGGGTGGTCGGCTAATGAAAAACTGTTTTTT. This gives the protein CASSPGGWSANEKLFF.

The rearrangement uses TRBV27 and TRBJ2-7, with D perhaps matching TRBD1 (5 bases). Germline V lookup: CDR1 MNHEY, CDR2 SMNVEV (reference sequence). V gave up 3 bases and J gave up 3 bases, with 12 bases separating them. The CDR3 covers 14 residues. Here the CDR3 DNA reads TGTGCCAGCAGTTTGGGCAGGGTCGGCTACGAGCAGTACTTC. Translation: CASSLGRVGYEQYF.

V is TRBV28 and J is TRBJ2-5; 9 bases fit TRBD1. V shed 9 bases, J shed 3 bases, and the junction held 8 bases outside the gene matches. Germline values: CDR1 MDHEN, CDR2 SYDVKM. This CDR3 region has 14 residues. The CDR3 nucleotides read TGTGCCAGTTCTTGGACAGGGGAAAAAGAGACCCAGTACTTC. This encodes CASSWTGEKETQYF.

This rearrangement joins TRBV10-3 to TRBJ2-7; D not resolved. Trimming removed 4 bases at V and 6 bases at J, with 10 bases between. The CDR3 is 12 residues long. From germline, CDR1 is ENHRY and CDR2 SYGVKD. CDR3 coding DNA: TGTGCCATCAGTGTCGTTCGAGGCGAGCAGTACTTC. It specifies CAISVVRGEQYF.

In this sample, this clone turned up a few times. Relative to the germline gene, one junction end is altered; a read error may explain this. The CDR3 DNA reads as TGTGCCAGCAGCTCGGGGGGGTTGGCCAACTTC. It translates to CASSSGGLANF. This chain uses TRBV11-2 with TRBJ2-7, with 8 bases lining up with TRBD2. This CDR3 is 11 amino acids long. Germline-derived CDR1 and CDR2 are SGHAT and FQNNGV.

The chain combines TRBV30 with TRBJ1-6, with a weak D call TRBD1 (6 bases). There are 16 residues in the CDR3. CDR1 and CDR2 from the germline V gene are GTSNPN and SVGIG (reference sequence). V lost 3 bases and J 8 bases, leaving 20 bases between the germline ends. CDR3 in DNA: TGTGCCTGGAGCGCCGGGACACCCTCCCGAGATTCACCCCTCCACTTT. This gives the protein CAWSAGTPSRDSPLHF.

The chain has TRBV11-2 and TRBJ2-5; D possibly corresponds to TRBD1 (6 bases). Looked up from germline, CDR1 is SGHAT and CDR2 is FQNNGV. V lost 1 base and J lost 4, with 10 bases in between. This CDR3 spans 14 amino acids. CDR3 nucleotide sequence: TGTGCCAGCAGCTTAGCGGGACACACAGAGACCCAGTACTTC. Its translation: CASSLAGHTETQYF.

The chain links TRBV6-5 to TRBJ2-1; D is unresolved. V lost 5 bases to trimming and J lost 8 bases, with 13 bases between them. The CDR3 is 13 amino acids. Looked up from germline, CDR1 is MNHEY and CDR2 is SVGAGI. In DNA form, the CDR3 reads TGTGCCAGCAGTACCCCCTCAGATGATGAGCAGTTCTTC. This translates into CASSTPSDDEQFF.

In DNA, the CDR3 is TGTGCCAGCAGTTTAAAGGGGCCGTTTTCCTACGAGCAGTACTTC. This translates into CASSLKGPFSYEQYF. The V call is TRBV27, the J call TRBJ2-7; maybe TRBD1 (5 bases). There are 15 residues in the CDR3. V was cut by 2 bases and J by 1 base, with 12 bases left in between. The germline CDR1 and CDR2 sequences are MNHEY and SMNVEV (reference sequence).

The chain joins TRBV5-4 to TRBJ1-2; 8 positions agree with TRBD1. Trimming took 4 bases from V and 9 from J; bases not matched to a gene: 11. Germline V gives CDR1 SGHNT, CDR2 YYREEE (reference sequence). CDR3 length: 14 residues. CDR3 DNA: TGTGCCAGCAGCCTATCCGACAGGGGTAATAGCTACACCTTC. Translation: CASSLSDRGNSYTF.

This rearrangement joins TRBV10-1 to TRBJ1-5; 7 bases agree with TRBD1. The CDR3 extends over 13 amino acids. The germline V gene encodes CDR1 WNHNN and CDR2 SYGVQD (reference sequence). The V gene end was trimmed by 2 bases and the J gene end by 9 bases; junction bases not matched to a gene: 4. The DNA of the CDR3 is TGCGCCAGCAGTGAGACGGGGGACAGGCCCCAGCATTTT. Translated, it gives CASSETGDRPQHF.

V is TRBV27 and J is TRBJ1-1; D is uncertain. This CDR3 is built from 16 residues. The germline V gene has CDR1 MNHEY and CDR2 SMNVEV (reference sequence). The ends were cut back, 0 bases at V and 3 bases at J, with 14 bases in the middle. CDR3 nucleotides: TGTGCCAGCAGTTTATCGATGGGTCTGCAGGACACTGAAGCTTTCTTT. Translating gives CASSLSMGLQDTEAFF.

This chain uses TRBV28 with TRBJ1-2; tentative D call: TRBD1 (5 bases). Germline V lookup: CDR1 MDHEN, CDR2 SYDVKM. The CDR3 has 13 residues. Trimming stripped 4 bases from V and 7 bases from J, with 13 bases between. CDR3 sequence reads: CASSSPGGSGYTF. DNA of the CDR3: TGTGCCAGCAGTTCCCCGGGGGGGAGTGGCTACACCTTC.

The genes are TRBV2 and TRBJ1-5, with unresolved D. The CDR3 totals 15 residues. Germline values: CDR1 SNHLY, CDR2 FYNNEI. The ends were cut back, 1 base at V and 6 bases at J, with 13 bases in the middle. The CDR3 protein is CASSEVRGTGQPQHF. The CDR3 nucleotides are TGTGCCAGCAGTGAAGTGCGGGGAACGGGTCAGCCCCAGCATTTT.

This chain uses TRBV27 with TRBJ1-1; TRBD1 aligns across 7 bases. This CDR3 is 18 amino acids long. The ends lost 6 bases at V and 0 bases at J; junction bases unmatched: 16. The germline V gene encodes CDR1 MNHEY and CDR2 SMNVEV (reference sequence). The CDR3 nucleotides read TGTGCCAGCAGCTCAAGAACAGGGGTCCCTTATATGAACACTGAAGCTTTCTTT. Its protein product is CASSSRTGVPYMNTEAFF.

The chain employs TRBV18 and TRBJ2-3, with unresolved D. The CDR3 loop spans 16 amino acids. CDR1 and CDR2 from the germline V gene are KGHSH and LQKENI. Trimming took off 4 bases at V and 0 bases at J, with 14 bases between the two ends. CDR3 sequence reads: CASSRRTATSTDTQYF. The CDR3 nucleotides read TGTGCCAGCTCACGTAGGACCGCCACTAGCACAGATACGCAGTATTTT.

The rearrangement uses TRBV2 and TRBJ1-2; possible D gene TRBD1, 5 bases. The germline CDR1 and CDR2 sequences are SNHLY and FYNNEI. This CDR3 comprises 14 residues. V dropped 1 base and J dropped 4 bases, with 10 bases sitting between them. CDR3 sequence: CASSEGDGGYGYTF. The CDR3 DNA is TGTGCCAGCAGTGAAGGGGACGGGGGCTATGGCTACACCTTC.

The rearrangement links TRBV27 to TRBJ2-7; 7 bases agree with TRBD1. This CDR3 is built from 13 residues. V lost 6 bases, J lost 5 bases, and 7 bases stayed unmatched. Germline V gene data show CDR1 as MNHEY and CDR2 as SMNVEV (reference sequence). The CDR3 protein is CASSQTGFDEQYF. The DNA for the CDR3 is TGTGCCAGCAGCCAGACAGGGTTTGACGAGCAGTACTTC.

This sequence joins TRBV28 and TRBJ1-2, with D possibly TRBD1 on 6 matching bases. This CDR3 contains 10 residues. Trimming pared 6 bases from V and 9 bases from J, leaving 8 bases between. The germline gives CDR1 MDHEN, CDR2 SYDVKM. The CDR3 region is CASRRGSYTF. The CDR3 DNA sequence: TGTGCCAGCAGGAGGGGGAGCTACACCTTC.

The chain links TRBV27 to TRBJ2-7, with 9 positions matching TRBD2. CDR1 MNHEY and CDR2 SMNVEV come from the germline V gene (reference sequence). The CDR3 spans 17 residues. With 3 bases clipped from V and 4 bases from J, the junction kept 13 bases outside the gene matches. CDR3 sequence: CASSLYRGRENRYEQYF. The CDR3 DNA reads as TGTGCCAGCAGTTTGTATCGCGGGAGGGAGAACCGATACGAGCAGTACTTC.

The V gene is TRBV4-1, the J gene TRBJ2-5, with 10 bases aligning to TRBD2. This CDR3 is built from 15 residues. V lost 4 bases to trimming and J lost 1 base; unmatched junction nucleotides: 3. The germline V gene has CDR1 MGHRA and CDR2 YSYEKL. CDR3 region: CASSPRTSGQETQYF. CDR3 nucleotide sequence: TGCGCCAGCAGCCCGAGGACTAGCGGCCAAGAGACCCAGTACTTC.

This sequence joins TRBV10-3 and TRBJ1-1; 7 bases align to TRBD1. Germline values: CDR1 ENHRY, CDR2 SYGVKD. The J segment lost 5 bases and the V segment lost 11 bases, leaving 5 bases of the junction unmatched. This CDR3 comprises 11 residues. CDR3 amino acids: CAAGGGTEAFF. The CDR3 bases are TGTGCCGCAGGGGGGGGGACTGAAGCTTTCTTT.

The J gene is TRBJ1-6, the V gene TRBV10-1; weak D call: TRBD1 (5 bases). The CDR3 is made up of 14 amino acids. CDR1 and CDR2 (germline): WNHNN, SYGVQD (reference sequence). Trimming shortened V by 5 bases and J by 7 bases, and 12 bases separated the two germline ends. The CDR3 nucleotides are TGCGCCAGCAGTCTCTCCGGGGCGAATTCACCCCTCCACTTT. Amino acid sequence: CASSLSGANSPLHF.

The rearrangement links TRBV7-9 to TRBJ1-5; 7 bases agree with TRBD1. Germline loops: CDR1 SEHNR, CDR2 FQNEAQ (reference sequence). The CDR3 contains 18 residues. J lost 0 bases, V lost 5 bases, and 13 bases had no gene match. CDR3 sequence (DNA): TGTGCCAGCAGCCCAGACCCCCACAGGGGCGATAGCAATCAGCCCCAGCATTTT. Translated: CASSPDPHRGDSNQPQHF.

The chain joins TRBV6-5 to TRBJ2-5, with D perhaps assigned TRBD1 or TRBD2 (5 bases each). CDR3 length: 13 amino acids. Trimming took 0 bases from V and 6 from J, leaving 8 bases between them. Germline V gene lookup returns CDR1 MNHEY and CDR2 SVGAGI. CDR3 in amino acids: CASSYSRGKTQYF. The CDR3 DNA follows: TGTGCCAGCAGTTACTCGAGGGGTAAGACCCAGTACTTC.

With respect to this clone: This sample includes further DNA sequences coding for the same CDR3. The chain employs TRBV5-1 and TRBJ1-1, with 8 bases that match TRBD1. This CDR3 is 14 amino acids long. Trimming took 4 bases from V and 0 from J; bases not matched to a gene: 2. From germline, CDR1 is SGHRS and CDR2 YFSETQ. CDR3 DNA: TGCGCCAGCAGCCCGGGACAGGTGAACACTGAAGCTTTCTTT. Translation: CASSPGQVNTEAFF.

This clone was recorded only once. The V and J genes are TRBV6-1 and TRBJ1-6; D not certain. V gave up 2 bases and J gave up 7 bases, with 12 bases separating them. This CDR3 region has 15 residues. Per the germline V gene, CDR1 is MNHNS and CDR2 is SASEGT. CDR3 amino acids: CASSERRADNSPLHF. In nucleotides, the CDR3 is TGTGCCAGCAGTGAAAGGAGGGCAGACAATTCACCCCTCCACTTT.

The CDR3 DNA reads TGTGCCAGCAGTAGCGGGGGGGTCTATGGCTACACCTTC. Translated, it gives CASSSGGVYGYTF. The chain joins TRBV27 to TRBJ1-2; TRBD1 might be the D (5 bases). The CDR3 extends over 13 amino acids. V lost 5 bases, J lost 4 bases, and 11 bases lay in between. The germline V gene encodes CDR1 MNHEY and CDR2 SMNVEV (reference sequence).

The CDR3 bases are TGTGCCAGCAGTGACCGGGTAGGGAATGAAAAACTGTTTTTT. Protein: CASSDRVGNEKLFF. The chain recombines TRBV6-1 with TRBJ1-4; D not resolved. The CDR3 covers 14 residues. Trimming took 3 bases from V and 5 from J, leaving 10 bases between them. Germline-derived CDR1 and CDR2 are MNHNS and SASEGT.

This chain joins TRBV2 and TRBJ2-3; 9 bases fit TRBD2. Germline CDR1 reads SNHLY; CDR2 reads FYNNEI. The CDR3 runs to 18 residues. The J segment lost 0 bases and the V segment lost 9 bases, leaving 16 bases of the junction unmatched. This CDR3 reads CASIVGTSTLTSTDTQYF. The CDR3 DNA reads TGTGCCAGTATCGTCGGGACTAGCACCCTGACTAGCACAGATACGCAGTATTTT.

The J gene is TRBJ2-5, the V gene TRBV10-3; TRBD2 might be the D (6 bases). CDR3 size: 15 residues. The ends were cut back, 5 bases at V and 1 base at J, with 14 bases in the middle. Germline assignment: CDR1 ENHRY and CDR2 SYGVKD. DNA for the CDR3: TGTGCCATCAGTTCTCCTAGCGACATCCAAGAGACCCAGTACTTC. It specifies CAISSPSDIQETQYF.